This TCR beta chain derives from a study of T cells after yellow fever vaccination. Study details: Fractions containing few cells were prepared with SMART-Seq v4 Ultra Low Input.

V was pared by 4 bases and J by 0 bases, with 9 bases of the junction left unmatched. Germline lookup yields CDR1 DFQATT and CDR2 SNEGSKA (reference sequence). CDR3 size: 15 residues. Broader study findings: Bulk-population clonotypes that are abundant could appear as contaminants in FACS-sorted repertoires. Researchers noted that a small share of clonotypes showed up in both CD4 and CD8 compartments. Secondary responses were weaker yet peaked faster, day 5 versus 15.

TCRdb recomputed calls from the 5' RACE reads with MiXCR, one row per CDR3 protein. The table includes 200,000 to 250,000 distinct CDR3 sequences, 6.9% detected once. In regard to this clonotype: Its antigen remains unidentified.

Sequences were derived from CD4+ T cells sorted from PBMCs, sampled 15 days after the yellow fever booster vaccination. The clonotype comes from a young man who received the YFV17D yellow fever vaccine. The chain links TRBV20-1 to TRBJ2-7; 7 nucleotides align to TRBD2. CDR3 nucleotides: TGCAGTGCTAACCCGGGCGGGAGCAGCTCCTACGAGCAGTACTTC. This gives the protein CSANPGGSSSYEQYF.